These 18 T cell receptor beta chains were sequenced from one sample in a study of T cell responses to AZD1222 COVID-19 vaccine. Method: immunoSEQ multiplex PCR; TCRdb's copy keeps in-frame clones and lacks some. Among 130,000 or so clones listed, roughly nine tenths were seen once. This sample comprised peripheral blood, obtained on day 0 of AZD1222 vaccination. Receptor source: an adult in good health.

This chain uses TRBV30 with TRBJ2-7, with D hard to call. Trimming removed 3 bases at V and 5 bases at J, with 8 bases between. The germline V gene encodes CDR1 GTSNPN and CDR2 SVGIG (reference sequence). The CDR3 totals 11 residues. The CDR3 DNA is TGTGCCTGGAGAAACCGGAACGAGCAGTACTTC. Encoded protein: CAWRNRNEQYF.

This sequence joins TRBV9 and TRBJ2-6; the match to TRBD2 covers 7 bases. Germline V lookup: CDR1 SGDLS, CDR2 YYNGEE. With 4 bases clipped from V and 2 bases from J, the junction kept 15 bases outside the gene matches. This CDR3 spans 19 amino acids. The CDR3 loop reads CASSPSGAGSGAGANVLTF. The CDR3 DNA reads TGTGCCAGCAGCCCTTCGGGAGCGGGGTCGGGCGCTGGGGCCAACGTCCTGACTTTC.

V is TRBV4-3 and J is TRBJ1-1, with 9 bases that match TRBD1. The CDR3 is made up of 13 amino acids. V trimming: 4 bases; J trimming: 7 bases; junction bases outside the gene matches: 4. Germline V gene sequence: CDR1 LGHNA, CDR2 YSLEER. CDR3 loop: CASSPDRGVEAFF. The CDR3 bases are TGCGCCAGCAGCCCAGACAGGGGGGTTGAAGCTTTCTTT.

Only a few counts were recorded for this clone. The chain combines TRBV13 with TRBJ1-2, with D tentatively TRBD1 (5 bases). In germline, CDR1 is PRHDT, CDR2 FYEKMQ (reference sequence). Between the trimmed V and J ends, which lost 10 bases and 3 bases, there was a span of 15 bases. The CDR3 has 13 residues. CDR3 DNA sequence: TGTGCCACCTCACTCCAGGGAGACTATGGCTACACCTTC. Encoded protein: CATSLQGDYGYTF.

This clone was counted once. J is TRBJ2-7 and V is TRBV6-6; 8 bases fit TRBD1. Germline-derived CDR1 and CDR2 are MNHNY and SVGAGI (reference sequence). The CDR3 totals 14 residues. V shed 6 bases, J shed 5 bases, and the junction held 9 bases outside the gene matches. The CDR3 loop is CASSPSTGVHEQYF. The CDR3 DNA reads TGTGCCAGCAGCCCTTCGACAGGGGTCCACGAGCAGTACTTC.

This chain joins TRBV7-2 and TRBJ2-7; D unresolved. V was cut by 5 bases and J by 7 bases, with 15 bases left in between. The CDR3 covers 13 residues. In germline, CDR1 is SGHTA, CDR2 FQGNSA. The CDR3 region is CASSQPQFLEQYF. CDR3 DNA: TGTGCCAGCAGCCAACCACAGTTCTTAGAGCAGTACTTC. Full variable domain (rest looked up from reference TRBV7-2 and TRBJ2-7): GAGVSQSPSNKVTEKGKDVELRCDPISGHTALYWYRQSLGQGLEFLIYFQGNSAPDKSGLPSDRFSAERTGGSVSTLTIQRTQQEDSAVYLCASSQPQFLEQYFGPGTRLTVT.

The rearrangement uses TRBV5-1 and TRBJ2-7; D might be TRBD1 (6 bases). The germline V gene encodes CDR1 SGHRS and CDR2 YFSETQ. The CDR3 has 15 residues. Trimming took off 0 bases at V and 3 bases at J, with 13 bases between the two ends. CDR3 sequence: CASSLAGVLLYEQYF. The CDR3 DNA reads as TGCGCCAGCAGCTTGGCAGGGGTCCTCCTCTACGAGCAGTACTTC. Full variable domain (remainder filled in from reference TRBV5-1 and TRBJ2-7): KAGVTQTPRYLIKTRGQQVTLSCSPISGHRSVSWYQQTPGQGLQFLFEYFSETQRNKGNFPGRFSGRQFSNSRSEMNVSTLELGDSALYLCASSLAGVLLYEQYFGPGTRLTVT.

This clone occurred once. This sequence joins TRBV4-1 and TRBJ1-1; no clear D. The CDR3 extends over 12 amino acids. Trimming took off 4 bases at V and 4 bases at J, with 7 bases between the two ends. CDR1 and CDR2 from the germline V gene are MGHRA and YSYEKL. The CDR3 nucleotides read TGCGCCAGCAGCCTTACCTTCACTGAAGCTTTCTTT. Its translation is CASSLTFTEAFF.

This CDR3 is CASSWGYGYTF. CDR3 coding DNA: TGTGCCAGCAGTTGGGGCTATGGCTACACCTTC. The chain couples TRBV27 to TRBJ1-2; D uncertain. Trimming pared 4 bases from V and 4 bases from J, leaving 4 bases between. The germline V gene has CDR1 MNHEY and CDR2 SMNVEV (reference sequence). This CDR3 has 11 residues.

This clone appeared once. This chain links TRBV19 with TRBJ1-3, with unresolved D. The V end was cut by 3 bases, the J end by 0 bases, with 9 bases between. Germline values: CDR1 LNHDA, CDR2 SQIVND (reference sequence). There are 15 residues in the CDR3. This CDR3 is CASSMVRSSGNTIYF. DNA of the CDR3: TGTGCCAGTAGTATGGTACGGAGCTCTGGAAACACCATATATTTT.

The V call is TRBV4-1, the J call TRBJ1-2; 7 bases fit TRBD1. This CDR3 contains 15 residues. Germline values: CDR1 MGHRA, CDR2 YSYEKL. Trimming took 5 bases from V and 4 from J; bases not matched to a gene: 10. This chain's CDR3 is CASSATPGGGYGYTF. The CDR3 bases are TGCGCCAGCAGCGCGACCCCAGGGGGTGGCTATGGCTACACCTTC.

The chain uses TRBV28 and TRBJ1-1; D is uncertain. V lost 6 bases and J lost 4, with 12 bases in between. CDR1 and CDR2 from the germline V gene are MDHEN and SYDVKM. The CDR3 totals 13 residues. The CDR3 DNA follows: TGTGCCAGCAGCTCTGTAGGTGGCACTGAAGCTTTCTTT. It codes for CASSSVGGTEAFF.

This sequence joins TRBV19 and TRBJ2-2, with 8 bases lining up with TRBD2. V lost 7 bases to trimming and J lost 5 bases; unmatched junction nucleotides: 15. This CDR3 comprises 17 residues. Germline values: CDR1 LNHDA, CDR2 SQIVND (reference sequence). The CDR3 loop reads CASTHSAAGGRTGELFF. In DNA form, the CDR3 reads TGTGCCAGTACCCACAGCGCCGCGGGGGGCCGGACCGGGGAGCTGTTTTTT.

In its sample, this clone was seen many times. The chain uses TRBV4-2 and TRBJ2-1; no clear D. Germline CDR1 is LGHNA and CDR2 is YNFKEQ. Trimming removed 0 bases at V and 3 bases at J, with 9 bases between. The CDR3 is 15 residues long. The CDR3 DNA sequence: TGTGCCAGCAGCCAAGATGTTGCCTTCTACAATGAGCAGTTCTTC. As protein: CASSQDVAFYNEQFF.

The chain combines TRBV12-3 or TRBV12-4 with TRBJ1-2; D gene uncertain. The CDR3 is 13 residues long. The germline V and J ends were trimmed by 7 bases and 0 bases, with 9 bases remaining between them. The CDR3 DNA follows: TGTGCCAGCACCGTGCTAGCTAACTATGGCTACACCTTC. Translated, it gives CASTVLANYGYTF.

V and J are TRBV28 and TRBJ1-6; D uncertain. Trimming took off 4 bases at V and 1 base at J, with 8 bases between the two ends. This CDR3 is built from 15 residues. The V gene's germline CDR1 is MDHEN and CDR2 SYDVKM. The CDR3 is CASSSYGSYNSPLHF. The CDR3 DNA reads TGTGCCAGCAGTTCCTATGGGTCCTATAATTCACCCCTCCACTTT.

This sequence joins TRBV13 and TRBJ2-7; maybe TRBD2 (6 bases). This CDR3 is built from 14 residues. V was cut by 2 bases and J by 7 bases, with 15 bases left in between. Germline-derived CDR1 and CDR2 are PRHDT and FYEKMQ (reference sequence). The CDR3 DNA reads TGTGCCAGCAGCTTAAGGGGACTTTCATGGGAGCAGTACTTC. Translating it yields CASSLRGLSWEQYF. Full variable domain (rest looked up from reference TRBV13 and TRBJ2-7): AAGVIQSPRHLIKEKRETATLKCYPIPRHDTVYWYQQGPGQDPQFLISFYEKMQSDKGSIPDRFSAQQFSDYHSELNMSSLELGDSALYFCASSLRGLSWEQYFGPGTRLTVT.

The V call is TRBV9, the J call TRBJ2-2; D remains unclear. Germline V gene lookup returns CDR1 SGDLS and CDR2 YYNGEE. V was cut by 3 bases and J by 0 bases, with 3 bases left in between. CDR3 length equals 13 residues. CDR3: CASSDSNTGELFF. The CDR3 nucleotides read TGTGCCAGCAGCGACTCGAACACCGGGGAGCTGTTTTTT.